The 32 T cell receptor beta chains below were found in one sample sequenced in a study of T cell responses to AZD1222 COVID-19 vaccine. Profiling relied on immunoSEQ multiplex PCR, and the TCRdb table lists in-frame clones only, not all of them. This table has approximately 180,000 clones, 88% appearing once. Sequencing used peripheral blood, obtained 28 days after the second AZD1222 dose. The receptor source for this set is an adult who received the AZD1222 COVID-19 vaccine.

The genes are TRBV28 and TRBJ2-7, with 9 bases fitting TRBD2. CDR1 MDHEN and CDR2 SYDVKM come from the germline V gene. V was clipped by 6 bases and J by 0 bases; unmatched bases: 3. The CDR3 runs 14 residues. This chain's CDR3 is CASRAAGGSYEQYF. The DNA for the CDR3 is TGTGCCAGCAGGGCAGCGGGAGGCTCCTACGAGCAGTACTTC.

The CDR3 protein is CSARPDYEQYF. The CDR3 coding sequence is TGCAGTGCTAGACCTGACTACGAGCAGTACTTC. The rearrangement links TRBV20-1 to TRBJ2-7; D is unclear. This CDR3 spans 11 amino acids. The V gene lost 2 bases and the J gene lost 3 bases, with 5 bases spanning the gap. From germline, CDR1 is DFQATT and CDR2 SNEGSKA (reference sequence).

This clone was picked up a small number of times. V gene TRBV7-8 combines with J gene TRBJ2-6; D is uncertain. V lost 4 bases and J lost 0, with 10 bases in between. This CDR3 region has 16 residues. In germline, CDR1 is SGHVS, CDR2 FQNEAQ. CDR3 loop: CASSSPISSGANVLTF. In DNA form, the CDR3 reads TGTGCCAGCAGCTCCCCGATTAGCTCTGGGGCCAACGTCCTGACTTTC.

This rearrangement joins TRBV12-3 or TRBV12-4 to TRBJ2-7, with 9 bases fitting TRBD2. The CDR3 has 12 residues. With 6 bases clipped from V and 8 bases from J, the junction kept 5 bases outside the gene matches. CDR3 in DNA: TGTGCCAGCAGACCCGGGACTAGCAAGCAGTACTTC. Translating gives CASRPGTSKQYF.

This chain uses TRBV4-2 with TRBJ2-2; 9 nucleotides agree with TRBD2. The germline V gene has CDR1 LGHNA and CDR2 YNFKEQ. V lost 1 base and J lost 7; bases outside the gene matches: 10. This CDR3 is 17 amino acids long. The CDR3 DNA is TGTGCCAGCAGCCAAGGGGGAGCTAGCGGGAAAGTCGGGGAGCTGTTTTTT. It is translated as CASSQGGASGKVGELFF.

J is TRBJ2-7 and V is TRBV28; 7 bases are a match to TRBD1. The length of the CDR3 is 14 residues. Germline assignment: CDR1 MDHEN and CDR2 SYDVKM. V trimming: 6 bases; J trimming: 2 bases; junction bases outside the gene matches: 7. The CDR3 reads CASRRQGLPYEQYF. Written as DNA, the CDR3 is TGTGCCAGCAGGAGACAGGGCTTACCCTACGAGCAGTACTTC.

The CDR3 region is CASSPRAGLDMEPQHF. The CDR3 bases are TGTGCCAGCAGCCCTCGGGCTGGCCTGGATATGGAGCCCCAGCATTTT. The chain recombines TRBV21-1 with TRBJ1-5. TRBV21-1 is a pseudogene locus. The CDR3 sequence is 16 residues long.

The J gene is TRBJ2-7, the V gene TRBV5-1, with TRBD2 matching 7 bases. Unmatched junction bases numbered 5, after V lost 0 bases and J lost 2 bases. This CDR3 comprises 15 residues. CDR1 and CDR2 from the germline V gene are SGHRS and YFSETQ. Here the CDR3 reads CASSLESGTTYEQYF. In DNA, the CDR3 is TGCGCCAGCAGCTTGGAAAGCGGGACCACCTACGAGCAGTACTTC.

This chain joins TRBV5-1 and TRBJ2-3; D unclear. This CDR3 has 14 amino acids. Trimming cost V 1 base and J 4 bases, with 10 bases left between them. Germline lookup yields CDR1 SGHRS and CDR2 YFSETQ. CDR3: CASSLMGTPDTQYF. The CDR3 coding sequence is TGCGCCAGCAGCTTGATGGGCACCCCAGATACGCAGTATTTT.

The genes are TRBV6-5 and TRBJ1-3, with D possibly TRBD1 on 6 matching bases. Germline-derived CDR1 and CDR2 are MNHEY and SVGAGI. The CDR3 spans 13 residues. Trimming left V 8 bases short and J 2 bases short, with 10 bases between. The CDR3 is CASRPGAGNTIYF. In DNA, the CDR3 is TGTGCCAGCCGGCCAGGGGCTGGAAACACCATATATTTT.

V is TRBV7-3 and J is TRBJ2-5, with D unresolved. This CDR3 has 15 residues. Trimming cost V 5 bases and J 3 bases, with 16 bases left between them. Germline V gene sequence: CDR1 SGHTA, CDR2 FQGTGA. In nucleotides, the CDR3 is TGTGCCAGCAGCGACCCGACCGGGCCTAAAGAGACCCAGTACTTC. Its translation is CASSDPTGPKETQYF. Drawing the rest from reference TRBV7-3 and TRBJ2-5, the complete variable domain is GAGVSQTPSNKVTEKGKYVELRCDPISGHTALYWYRQSLGQGPEFLIYFQGTGAADDSGLPNDRFFAVRPEGSVSTLKIQRTERGDSAVYLCASSDPTGPKETQYFGPGTRLLVL.

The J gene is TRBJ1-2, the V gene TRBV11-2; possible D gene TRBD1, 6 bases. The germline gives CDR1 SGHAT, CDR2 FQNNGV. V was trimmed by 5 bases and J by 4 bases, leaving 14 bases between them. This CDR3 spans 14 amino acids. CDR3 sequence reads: CASSPTGTGYGYTF. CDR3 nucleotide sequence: TGTGCCAGCAGCCCCACAGGGACGGGCTATGGCTACACCTTC. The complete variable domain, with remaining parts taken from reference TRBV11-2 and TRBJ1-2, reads EAGVAQSPRYKIIEKRQSVAFWCNPISGHATLYWYQQILGQGPKLLIQFQNNGVVDDSQLPKDRFSAERLKGVDSTLKIQPAKLEDSAVYLCASSPTGTGYGYTFGSGTRLTVV.

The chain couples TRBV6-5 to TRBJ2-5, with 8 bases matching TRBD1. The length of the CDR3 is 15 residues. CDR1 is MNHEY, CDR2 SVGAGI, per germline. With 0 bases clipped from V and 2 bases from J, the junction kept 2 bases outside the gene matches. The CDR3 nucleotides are TGTGCCAGCAGTTACTCGGGGACAGGACAAGAGACCCAGTACTTC. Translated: CASSYSGTGQETQYF.

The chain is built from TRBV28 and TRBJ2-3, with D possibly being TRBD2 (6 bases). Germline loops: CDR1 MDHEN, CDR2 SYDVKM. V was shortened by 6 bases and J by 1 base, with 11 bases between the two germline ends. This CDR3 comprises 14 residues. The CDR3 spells CASRSPGGTDTQYF. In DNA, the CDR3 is TGTGCCAGCAGGTCCCCGGGAGGCACAGATACGCAGTATTTT. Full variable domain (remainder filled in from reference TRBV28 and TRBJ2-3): DVKVTQSSRYLVKRTGEKVFLECVQDMDHENMFWYRQDPGLGLRLIYFSYDVKMKEKGDIPEGYSVSREKKERFSLILESASTNQTSMYLCASRSPGGTDTQYFGPGTRLTVL.

CDR3 DNA sequence: TGCGCCAGCAGTCCACAGGGGGCTTTAGCTTACGAGCAGTACTTC. Its protein product is CASSPQGALAYEQYF. The chain joins TRBV5-1 to TRBJ2-7, with 9 bases that match TRBD1. This CDR3 has 15 residues. V lost 5 bases, J lost 4 bases, and 10 bases stayed unmatched. From germline, CDR1 is SGHRS and CDR2 YFSETQ.

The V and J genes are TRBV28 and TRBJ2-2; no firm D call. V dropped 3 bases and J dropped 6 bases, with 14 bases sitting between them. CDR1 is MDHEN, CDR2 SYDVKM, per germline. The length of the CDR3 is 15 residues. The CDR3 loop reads CASSFLGLRAGELFF. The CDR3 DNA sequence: TGTGCCAGCAGTTTTTTGGGCCTACGGGCCGGGGAGCTGTTTTTT.

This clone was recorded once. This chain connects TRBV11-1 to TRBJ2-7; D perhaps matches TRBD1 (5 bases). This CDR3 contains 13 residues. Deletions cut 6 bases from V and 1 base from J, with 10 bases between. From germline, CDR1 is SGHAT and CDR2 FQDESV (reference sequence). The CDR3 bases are TGTGCCAGCAGTCGTCCAGGGTCCTACGAGCAGTACTTC. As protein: CASSRPGSYEQYF.

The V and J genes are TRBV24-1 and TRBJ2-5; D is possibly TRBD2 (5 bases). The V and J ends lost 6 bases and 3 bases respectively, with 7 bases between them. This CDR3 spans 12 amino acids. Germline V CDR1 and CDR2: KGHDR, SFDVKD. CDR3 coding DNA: TGTGCCACCAGTTCGAGGGAAGAGACCCAGTACTTC. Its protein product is CATSSREETQYF.

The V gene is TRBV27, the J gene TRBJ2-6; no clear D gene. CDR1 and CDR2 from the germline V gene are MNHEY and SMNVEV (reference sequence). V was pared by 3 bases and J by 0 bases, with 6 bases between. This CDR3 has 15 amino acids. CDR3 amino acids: CASSFGPSGANVLTF. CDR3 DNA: TGTGCCAGCAGTTTCGGCCCCTCTGGGGCCAACGTCCTGACTTTC.

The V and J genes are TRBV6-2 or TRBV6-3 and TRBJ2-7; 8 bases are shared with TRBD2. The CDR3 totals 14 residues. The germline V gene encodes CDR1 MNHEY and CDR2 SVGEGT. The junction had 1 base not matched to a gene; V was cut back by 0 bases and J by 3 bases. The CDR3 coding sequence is TGTGCCAGCAGTTACTCGGCGGGAGGCTACGAGCAGTACTTC. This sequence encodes CASSYSAGGYEQYF.

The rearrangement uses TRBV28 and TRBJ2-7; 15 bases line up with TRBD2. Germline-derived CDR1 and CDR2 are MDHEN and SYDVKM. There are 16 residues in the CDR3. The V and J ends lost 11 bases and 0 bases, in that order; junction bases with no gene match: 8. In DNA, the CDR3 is TGTGCCGGATCCGGGACTAGCGGGAGGCACTCCTACGAGCAGTACTTC. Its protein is CAGSGTSGRHSYEQYF.

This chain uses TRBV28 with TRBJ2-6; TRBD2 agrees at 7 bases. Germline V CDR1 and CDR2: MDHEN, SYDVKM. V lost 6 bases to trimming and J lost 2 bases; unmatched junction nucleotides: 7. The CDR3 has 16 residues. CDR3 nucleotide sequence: TGTGCCAGCAGCACCCCGGGAGGCGCTGGGGCCAACGTCCTGACTTTC. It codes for CASSTPGGAGANVLTF.

The CDR3 DNA sequence: TGTGCCAGCAGCTTAGGACACTCCACCGGGGAGCTGTTTTTT. Translating it yields CASSLGHSTGELFF. This chain joins TRBV7-3 and TRBJ2-2; TRBD1 might be the D (5 bases). The germline V gene has CDR1 SGHTA and CDR2 FQGTGA. V shed 2 bases and J shed 4 bases, with 8 bases lying between them. The CDR3 sequence is 14 residues long.

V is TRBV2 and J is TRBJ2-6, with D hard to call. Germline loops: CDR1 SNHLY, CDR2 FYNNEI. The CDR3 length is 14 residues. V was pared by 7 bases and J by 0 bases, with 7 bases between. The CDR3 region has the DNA TGTGCCAGCAATGAGAACTCTGGGGCCAACGTCCTGACTTTC. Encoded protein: CASNENSGANVLTF. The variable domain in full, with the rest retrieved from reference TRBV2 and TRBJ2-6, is EPEVTQTPSHQVTQMGQEVILRCVPISNHLYFYWYRQILGQKVEFLVSFYNNEISEKSEIFDDQFSVERPDGSNFTLKIRSTKLEDSAMYFCASNENSGANVLTFGAGSRLTVL.

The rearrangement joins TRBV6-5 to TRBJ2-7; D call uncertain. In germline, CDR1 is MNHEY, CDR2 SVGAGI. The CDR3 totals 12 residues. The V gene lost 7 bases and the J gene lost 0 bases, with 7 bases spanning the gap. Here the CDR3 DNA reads TGTGCCAGCACTAGGAGCTCCTACGAGCAGTACTTC. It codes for CASTRSSYEQYF.

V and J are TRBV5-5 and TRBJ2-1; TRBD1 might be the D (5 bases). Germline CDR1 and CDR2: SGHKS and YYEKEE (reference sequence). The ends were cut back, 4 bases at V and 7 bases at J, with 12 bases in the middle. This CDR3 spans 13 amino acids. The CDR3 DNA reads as TGTGCCAGCAGCCCCAGGGTAGCAAATGAGCAGTTCTTC. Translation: CASSPRVANEQFF.

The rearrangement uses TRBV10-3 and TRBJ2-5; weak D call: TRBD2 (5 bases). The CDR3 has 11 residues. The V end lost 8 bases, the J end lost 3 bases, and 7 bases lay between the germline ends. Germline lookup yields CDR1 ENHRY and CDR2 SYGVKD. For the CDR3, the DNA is TGTGCCATCCGGGGAGAAGAGACCCAGTACTTC. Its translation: CAIRGEETQYF.

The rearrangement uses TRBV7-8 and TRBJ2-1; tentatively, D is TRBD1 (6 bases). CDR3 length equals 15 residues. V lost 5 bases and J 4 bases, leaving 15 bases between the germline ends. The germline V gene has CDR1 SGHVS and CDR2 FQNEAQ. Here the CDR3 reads CASSLDRRLYNEQFF. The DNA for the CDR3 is TGTGCCAGCAGCCTTGACAGGCGTTTGTACAATGAGCAGTTCTTC.

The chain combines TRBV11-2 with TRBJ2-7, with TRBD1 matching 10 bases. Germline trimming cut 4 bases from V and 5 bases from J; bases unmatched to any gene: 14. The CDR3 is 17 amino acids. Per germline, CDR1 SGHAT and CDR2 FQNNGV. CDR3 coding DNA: TGTGCCAGCAGCTCCCACAGAAAGGGGGACAGGGGCAACGAGCAGTACTTC. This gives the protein CASSSHRKGDRGNEQYF.

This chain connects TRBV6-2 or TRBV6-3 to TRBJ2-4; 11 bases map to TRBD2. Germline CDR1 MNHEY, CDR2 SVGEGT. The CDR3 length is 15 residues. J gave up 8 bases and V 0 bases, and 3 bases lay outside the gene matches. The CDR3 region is CASSYSRLAGYIQYF. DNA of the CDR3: TGTGCCAGCAGTTACTCCCGACTAGCGGGGTACATTCAGTACTTC.

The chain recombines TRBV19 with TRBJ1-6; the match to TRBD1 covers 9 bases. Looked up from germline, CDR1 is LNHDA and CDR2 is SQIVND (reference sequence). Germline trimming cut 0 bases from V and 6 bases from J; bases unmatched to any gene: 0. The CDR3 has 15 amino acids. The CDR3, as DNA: TGTGCCAGTAGTATAGAGGACAGGGGTAATTCACCCCTCCACTTT. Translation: CASSIEDRGNSPLHF.

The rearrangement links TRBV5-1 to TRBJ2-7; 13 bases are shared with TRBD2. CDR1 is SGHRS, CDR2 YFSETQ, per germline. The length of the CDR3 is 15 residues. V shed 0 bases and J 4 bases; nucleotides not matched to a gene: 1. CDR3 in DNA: TGCGCCAGCAGCTTGGGGACTAGCGGGAGTTACGAGCAGTACTTC. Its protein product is CASSLGTSGSYEQYF.